Reported below is one T cell receptor (beta chain). Its antigen is undetermined. The same CDR3 arises from other DNA sequences in this sample as well. The source of the sample is a study of T cell clones after liver transplantation. Study-level background: Immunosuppression withdrawal was tried within 2 years after liver transplantation in this trial. Third-party-reactive TCRbeta sequences from pre-transplant mixed lymphocyte reactions served as antigen-independent comparators.

The germline CDR1 and CDR2 sequences are DFQATT and SNEGSKA (reference sequence). This CDR3 region has 11 residues. V lost 7 bases, J lost 0 bases, and 6 bases lay in between. Study observations and caveats: Rather than being deleted, graft donor-reactive T cells may have moved into the graft.

Profiled with immunoSEQ multiplex PCR; TCRdb holds only in-frame clones, not every one. The repertoire holds fewer than 110,000 clones, with roughly 80% as singletons. The V gene is TRBV20-1, the J gene TRBJ1-2; no clear D. Sample: CD4+ T cells from blood, taken approximately 50 months after liver transplant. This sequence was found in a human patient who received a liver transplant. Part of the T cell pool may stem from the graft donor. As DNA, the CDR3 is TGCAGTGGAGATACTAACTATGGCTACACCTTC. This encodes CSGDTNYGYTF.